This entry is about one T cell receptor beta chain. V lost 4 bases and J lost 6, with 16 bases in between. Germline-derived CDR1 and CDR2 are MNHEY and SVGEGT. This CDR3 region has 14 residues. This record belongs to a study of blood T cells in healthy people across ages. Then a second PCR, running roughly 6 to 12 cycles, was carried out with a sample-barcoded 5' primer and a J-beta primer mix. TCRdb reprocessed the 5' RACE reads via MiXCR and lists one record per CDR3 protein. The table has roughly 700,000 distinct CDR3 sequences, around 25% seen once. A further study also used this sample, focusing on T cells of mothers and their children. That investigation notes: Samples were obtained from three healthy Caucasian mothers and their six children. Normalized overlap was always slightly, never significantly, higher in related than unrelated mother-child pairs.

The receptor was derived from a boy younger than 18 in good health. The chain joins TRBV6-2 or TRBV6-3 to TRBJ2-7; a possible D gene is TRBD1 (6 bases). The sample comprised blood. CDR3 DNA sequence: TGTGCCAGCAGTTCAACGCACAGGGTGAGCGAGCAGTACTTC. Protein: CASSSTHRVSEQYF.